This T cell receptor (beta chain) was profiled in a study of early T cells in non-severe SARS-CoV-2 infection. Germline V CDR1 and CDR2: MNHEY, SMNVEV (reference sequence). CDR3 length: 13 amino acids. The trim removed 9 bases at V and 5 bases at J, leaving 4 bases unmatched. TCRdb ran MiXCR on the 5' RACE reads and lists one entry per CDR3 protein. Counted here are 83,000 or so distinct CDR3 sequences, 10% occurring once; the ten biggest clones make up around 8%. The rearrangement uses TRBV27 and TRBJ2-3, with 11 bases matching TRBD2. The source is an adult who was a healthcare worker with PCR-confirmed SARS-CoV-2 infection or an uninfected control (not recorded which). The sample was whole blood, taken at baseline. This chain's CDR3 is CASSGRARDTQYF. CDR3 DNA sequence: TGTGCCAGTAGCGGGAGGGCCAGAGATACGCAGTATTTT.